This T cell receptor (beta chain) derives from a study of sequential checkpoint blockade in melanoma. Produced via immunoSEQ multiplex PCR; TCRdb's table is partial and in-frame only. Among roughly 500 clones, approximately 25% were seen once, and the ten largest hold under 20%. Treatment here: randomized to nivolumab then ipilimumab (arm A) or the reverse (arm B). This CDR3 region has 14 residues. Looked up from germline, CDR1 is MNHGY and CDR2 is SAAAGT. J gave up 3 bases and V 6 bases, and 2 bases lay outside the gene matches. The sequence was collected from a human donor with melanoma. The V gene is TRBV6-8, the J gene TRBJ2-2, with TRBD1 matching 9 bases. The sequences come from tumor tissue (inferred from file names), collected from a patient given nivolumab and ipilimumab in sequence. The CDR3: CASRDRGHTGELFF. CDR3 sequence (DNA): TGTGCCAGCAGGGACAGGGGCCACACCGGGGAGCTGTTTTTT.